Listed here is a single T cell receptor beta chain. The data originate from a study of blood T cell repertoires in COVID-19. Turning to the study itself: T cells, B-cell-depleted T cells, or PBMCs supplied cDNA or gDNA.

The data were produced by immunoSEQ multiplex PCR, yet TCRdb's version contains in-frame clones alone and is incomplete. The repertoire holds about 140,000 clones, with about 75% as singletons. The ends lost 3 bases at V and 2 bases at J; junction bases unmatched: 3. From germline, CDR1 is KGHDR and CDR2 SFDVKD. This CDR3 region has 15 residues. Adults between about 18 and 95 years of age took part from about two dozen US areas. Sequencing was performed on PBMCs or T cells enriched from blood (not recorded which). V and J are TRBV24-1 and TRBJ1-2; TRBD1 matches at 9 bases. The TCR comes from a woman aged 45 to 65 who had recovered from COVID-19. The CDR3 sequence: CATSDPGQGNYGYTF. The DNA for the CDR3 is TGTGCCACCAGTGATCCGGGACAGGGCAACTATGGCTACACCTTC.